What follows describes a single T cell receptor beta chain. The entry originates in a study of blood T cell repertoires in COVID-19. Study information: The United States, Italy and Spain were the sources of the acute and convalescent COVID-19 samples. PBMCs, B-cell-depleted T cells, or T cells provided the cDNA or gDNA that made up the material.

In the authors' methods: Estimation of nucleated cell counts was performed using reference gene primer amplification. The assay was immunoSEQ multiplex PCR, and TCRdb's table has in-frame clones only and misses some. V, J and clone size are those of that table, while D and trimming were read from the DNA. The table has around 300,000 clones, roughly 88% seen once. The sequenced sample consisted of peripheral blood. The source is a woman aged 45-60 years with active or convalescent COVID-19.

As DNA, the CDR3 is TGCGCCAGCCAGGGAGACAGGAAGAAGGGATACTATGGCTACACCTTC. It is translated as CASQGDRKKGYYGYTF. The chain uses TRBV5-1 and TRBJ1-2; TRBD1 is a possible D gene (6 bases). This CDR3 spans 16 amino acids. Germline values: CDR1 SGHRS, CDR2 YFSETQ. Trimming removed 7 bases from V and 3 bases from J, with 22 bases in between.